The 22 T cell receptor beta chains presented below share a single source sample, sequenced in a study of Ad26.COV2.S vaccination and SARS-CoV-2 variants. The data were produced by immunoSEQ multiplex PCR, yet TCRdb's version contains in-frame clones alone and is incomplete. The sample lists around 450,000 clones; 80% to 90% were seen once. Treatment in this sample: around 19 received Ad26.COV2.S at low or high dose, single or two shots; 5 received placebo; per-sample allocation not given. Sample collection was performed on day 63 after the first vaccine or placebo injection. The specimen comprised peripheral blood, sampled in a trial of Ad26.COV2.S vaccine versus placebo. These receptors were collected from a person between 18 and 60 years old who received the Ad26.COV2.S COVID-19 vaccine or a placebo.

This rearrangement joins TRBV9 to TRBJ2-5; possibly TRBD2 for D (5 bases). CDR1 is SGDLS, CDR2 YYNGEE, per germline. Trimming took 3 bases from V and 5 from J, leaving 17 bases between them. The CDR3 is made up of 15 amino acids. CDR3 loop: CASSETGIPGETQYF. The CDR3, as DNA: TGTGCCAGCAGCGAAACCGGGATCCCTGGGGAGACCCAGTACTTC.

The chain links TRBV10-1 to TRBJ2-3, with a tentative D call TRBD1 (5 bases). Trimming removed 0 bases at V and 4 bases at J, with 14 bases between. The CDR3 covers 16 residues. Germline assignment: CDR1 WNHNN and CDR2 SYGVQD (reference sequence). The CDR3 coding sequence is TGCGCCAGCAGTGAGTCAGAAGGGGATGAAGCAGATACGCAGTATTTT. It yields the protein CASSESEGDEADTQYF.

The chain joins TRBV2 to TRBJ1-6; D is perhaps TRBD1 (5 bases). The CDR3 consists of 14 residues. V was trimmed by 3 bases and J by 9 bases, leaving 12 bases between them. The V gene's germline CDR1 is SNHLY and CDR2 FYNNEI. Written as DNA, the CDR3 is TGTGCCAGCAGTGATTACAGCAGGGCTTCACCCCTCCACTTT. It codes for CASSDYSRASPLHF.

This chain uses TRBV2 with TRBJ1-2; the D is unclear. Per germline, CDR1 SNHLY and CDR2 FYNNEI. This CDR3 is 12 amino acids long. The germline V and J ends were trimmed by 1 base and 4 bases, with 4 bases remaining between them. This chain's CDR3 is CASSEDTYGYTF. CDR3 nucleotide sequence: TGTGCCAGCAGTGAAGACACCTATGGCTACACCTTC.

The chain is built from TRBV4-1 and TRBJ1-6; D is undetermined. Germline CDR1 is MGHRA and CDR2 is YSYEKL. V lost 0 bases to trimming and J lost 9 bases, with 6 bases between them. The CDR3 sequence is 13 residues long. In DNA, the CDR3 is TGCGCCAGCAGCCAAGATCTGAGTTCACCCCTCCACTTT. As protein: CASSQDLSSPLHF.

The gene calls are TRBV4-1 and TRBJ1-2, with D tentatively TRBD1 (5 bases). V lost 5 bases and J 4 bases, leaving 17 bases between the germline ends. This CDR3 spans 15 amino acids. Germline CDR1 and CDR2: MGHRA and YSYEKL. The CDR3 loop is CASSSRSGTVYGYTF. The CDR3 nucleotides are TGCGCCAGCAGCTCCAGATCCGGGACGGTCTATGGCTACACCTTC.

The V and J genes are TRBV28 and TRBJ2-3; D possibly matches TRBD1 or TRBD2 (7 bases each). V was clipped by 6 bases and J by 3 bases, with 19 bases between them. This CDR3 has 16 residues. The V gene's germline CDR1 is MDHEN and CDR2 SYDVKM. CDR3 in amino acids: CASRSNRGGWTDTQYF. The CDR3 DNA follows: TGTGCCAGCAGATCAAACAGGGGAGGGTGGACAGATACGCAGTATTTT.

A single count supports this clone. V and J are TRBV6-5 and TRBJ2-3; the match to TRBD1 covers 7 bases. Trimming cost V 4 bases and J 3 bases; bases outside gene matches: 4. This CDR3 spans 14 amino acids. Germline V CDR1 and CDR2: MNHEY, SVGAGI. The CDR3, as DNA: TGTGCCAGCAGTTCCAGACAGGGAACAGATACGCAGTATTTT. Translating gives CASSSRQGTDTQYF.

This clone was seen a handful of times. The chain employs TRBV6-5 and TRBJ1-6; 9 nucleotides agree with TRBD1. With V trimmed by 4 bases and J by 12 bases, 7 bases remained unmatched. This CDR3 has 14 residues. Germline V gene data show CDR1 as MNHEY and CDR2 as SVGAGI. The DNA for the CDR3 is TGTGCCAGCAGTTTCTGGACAGGGGTGGGACCCCTCCACTTT. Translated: CASSFWTGVGPLHF.

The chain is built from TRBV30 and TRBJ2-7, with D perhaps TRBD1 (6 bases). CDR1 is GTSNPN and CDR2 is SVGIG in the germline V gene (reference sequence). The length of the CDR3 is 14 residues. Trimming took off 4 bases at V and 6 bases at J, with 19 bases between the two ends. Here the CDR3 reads CAWMRGDRIGEQYF. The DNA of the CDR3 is TGTGCCTGGATGAGGGGTGACAGGATTGGCGAGCAGTACTTC.

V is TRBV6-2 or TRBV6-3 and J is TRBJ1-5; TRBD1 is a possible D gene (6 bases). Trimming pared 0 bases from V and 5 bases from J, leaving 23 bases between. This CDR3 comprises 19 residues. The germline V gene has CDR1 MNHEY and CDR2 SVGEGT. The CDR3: CASSYSILGGHGRHQPQHF. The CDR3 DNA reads TGTGCCAGCAGTTACTCGATCCTCGGGGGGCACGGCCGGCATCAGCCCCAGCATTTT.

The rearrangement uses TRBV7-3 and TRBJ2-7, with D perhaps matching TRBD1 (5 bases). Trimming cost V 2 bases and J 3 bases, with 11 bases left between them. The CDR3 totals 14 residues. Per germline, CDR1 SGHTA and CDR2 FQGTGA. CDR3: CASSLEAGHYEQYF. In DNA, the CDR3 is TGTGCCAGCAGCTTAGAGGCAGGACACTACGAGCAGTACTTC.

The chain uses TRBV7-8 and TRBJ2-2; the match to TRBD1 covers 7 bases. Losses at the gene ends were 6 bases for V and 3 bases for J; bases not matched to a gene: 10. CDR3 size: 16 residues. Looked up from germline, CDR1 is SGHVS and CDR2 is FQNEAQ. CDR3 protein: CASSYTGVLDTGELFF. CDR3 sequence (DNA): TGTGCCAGCAGTTATACAGGGGTGCTGGACACCGGGGAGCTGTTTTTT.

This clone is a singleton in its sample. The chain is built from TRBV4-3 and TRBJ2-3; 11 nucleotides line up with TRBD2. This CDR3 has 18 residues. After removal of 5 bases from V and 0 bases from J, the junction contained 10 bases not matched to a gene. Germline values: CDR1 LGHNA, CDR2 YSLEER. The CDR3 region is CASSLGLAGTVSTDTQYF. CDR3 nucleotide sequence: TGCGCCAGCAGCTTAGGACTAGCGGGTACAGTTAGCACAGATACGCAGTATTTT.

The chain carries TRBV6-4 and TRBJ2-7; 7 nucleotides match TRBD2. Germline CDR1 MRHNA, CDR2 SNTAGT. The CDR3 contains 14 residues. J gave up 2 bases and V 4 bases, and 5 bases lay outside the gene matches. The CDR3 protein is CASSGASGTYEQYV. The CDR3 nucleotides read TGTGCCAGCAGTGGGGCTAGCGGAACCTACGAGCAGTACGTC.

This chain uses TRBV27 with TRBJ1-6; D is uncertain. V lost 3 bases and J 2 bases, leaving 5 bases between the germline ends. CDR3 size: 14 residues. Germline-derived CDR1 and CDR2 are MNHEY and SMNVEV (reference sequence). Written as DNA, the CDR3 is TGTGCCAGCAGTTTCACCGCCTATAATTCACCCCTCCACTTT. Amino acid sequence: CASSFTAYNSPLHF.

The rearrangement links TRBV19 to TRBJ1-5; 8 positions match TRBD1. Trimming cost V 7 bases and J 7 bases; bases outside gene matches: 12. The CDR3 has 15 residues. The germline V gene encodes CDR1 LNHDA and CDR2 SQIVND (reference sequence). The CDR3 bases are TGTGCCAGTACCGGCGGGACAGGTCTCTACCAGCCCCAGCATTTT. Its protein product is CASTGGTGLYQPQHF.

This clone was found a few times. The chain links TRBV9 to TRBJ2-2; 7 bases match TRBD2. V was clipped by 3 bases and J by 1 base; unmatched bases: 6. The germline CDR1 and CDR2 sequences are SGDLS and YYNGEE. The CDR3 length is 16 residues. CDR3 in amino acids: CASSARGDGNTGELFF. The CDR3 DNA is TGTGCCAGCAGCGCCCGGGGGGACGGGAACACCGGGGAGCTGTTTTTT.

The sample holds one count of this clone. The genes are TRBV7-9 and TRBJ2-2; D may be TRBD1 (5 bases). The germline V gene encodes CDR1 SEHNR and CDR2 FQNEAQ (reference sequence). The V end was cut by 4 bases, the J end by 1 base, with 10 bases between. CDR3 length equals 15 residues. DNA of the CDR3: TGTGCCAGCAGCTCCACGACAGTGAACACCGGGGAGCTGTTTTTT. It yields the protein CASSSTTVNTGELFF.

The CDR3 sequence is CASSSPGGANYGYTF. The DNA of the CDR3 is TGTGCCAGCAGTTCCCCAGGGGGCGCTAACTATGGCTACACCTTC. This chain joins TRBV6-5 and TRBJ1-2; 8 bases are shared with TRBD1. J gave up 0 bases and V 4 bases, and 4 bases lay outside the gene matches. Germline-derived CDR1 and CDR2 are MNHEY and SVGAGI. The CDR3 has 15 amino acids.

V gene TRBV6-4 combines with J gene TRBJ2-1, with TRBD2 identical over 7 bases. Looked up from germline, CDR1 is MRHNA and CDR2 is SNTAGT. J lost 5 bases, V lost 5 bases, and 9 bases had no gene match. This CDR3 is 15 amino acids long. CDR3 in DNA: TGTGCCAGCAGTATCTCTGGGGGGGAGGACAATGAGCAGTTCTTC. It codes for CASSISGGEDNEQFF.

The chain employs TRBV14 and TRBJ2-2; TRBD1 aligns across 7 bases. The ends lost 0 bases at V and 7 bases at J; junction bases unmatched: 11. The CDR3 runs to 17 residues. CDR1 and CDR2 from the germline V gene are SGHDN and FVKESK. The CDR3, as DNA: TGTGCCAGCAGCCAAGAATTCCGAGGGGGCGAAAACGGGGAGCTGTTTTTT. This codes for CASSQEFRGGENGELFF.